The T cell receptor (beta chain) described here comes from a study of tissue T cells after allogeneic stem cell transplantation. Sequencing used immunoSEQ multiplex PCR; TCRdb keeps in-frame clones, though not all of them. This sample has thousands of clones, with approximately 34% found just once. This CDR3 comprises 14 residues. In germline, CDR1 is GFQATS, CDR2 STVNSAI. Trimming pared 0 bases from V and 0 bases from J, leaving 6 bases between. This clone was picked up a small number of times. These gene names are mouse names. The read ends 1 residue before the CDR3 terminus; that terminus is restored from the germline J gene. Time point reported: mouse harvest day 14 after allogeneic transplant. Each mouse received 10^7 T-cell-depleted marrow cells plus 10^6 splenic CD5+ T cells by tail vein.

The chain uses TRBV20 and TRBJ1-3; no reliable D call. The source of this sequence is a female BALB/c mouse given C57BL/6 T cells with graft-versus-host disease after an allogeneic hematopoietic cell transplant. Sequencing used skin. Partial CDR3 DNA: TGTGGTGCTAGGGATTTGGGTTCTGGAAATACGCTCTAT. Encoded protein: CGARDLGSGNTLY. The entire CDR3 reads CGARDLGSGNTLYF.